The present T cell receptor (beta chain) was sequenced within a study of Graves' ophthalmopathy and Graves' hyperthyroidism. After removal of 0 bases from V and 5 bases from J, the junction contained 18 bases not matched to a gene. Germline-derived CDR1 and CDR2 are KGHDR and SFDVKD. This CDR3 region has 20 residues. This clonotype has at least ten counts. Investigators amplified TCR beta CDR3 regions from RNA transcripts. Investigators did first-round RT-PCR with HTBI primers, then second-round multiplex PCR. In TCRdb, the multiplex PCR reads were re-called with MiXCR into one record per CDR3 protein. There are over 500,000 distinct CDR3 sequences in the sample; 20% to 25% occur only once, and roughly 6.9% lies in the top ten.

Sequenced input: peripheral blood. This TCR was recovered from a woman between 18 and 29 years old with stable Graves' hyperthyroidism. Some clones in this sample may be carry-over from other donors' samples. The genes are TRBV24-1 and TRBJ2-4; 7 bases are shared with TRBD1. The CDR3 DNA follows: TGTGCCACCAGTGATTTGCCCCACCTAACAGACAGGGTCCTAGAAAACATTCAGTACTTC. It encodes CATSDLPHLTDRVLENIQYF.